One and the same sample provided the 22 T cell receptor beta chains below, sequenced in a study of beta chain features in type 1 diabetes. The study reverse transcribed the entire isolated RNA, so it sequenced expressed TCRB transcripts. The assay was immunoSEQ multiplex PCR, and TCRdb's table has in-frame clones only and misses some. The sample comprises hundreds of thousands of clones, around 15% of which are singletons, and 0.09% to 0.095% rests with the top ten. Sequencing used naive CD4+ T cells from blood. The receptor source for this set is a man aged 18-30 years in good health.

This clone was seen a few times. V and J are TRBV5-1 and TRBJ2-5; 12 positions match TRBD2. The CDR3 sequence is 14 residues long. CDR1 and CDR2 (germline): SGHRS, YFSETQ. V lost 4 bases, J lost 5 bases, and 3 bases stayed unmatched. The CDR3 spells CASSHGLAGETQYF. The CDR3 nucleotides are TGCGCCAGCAGCCACGGACTAGCGGGGGAGACCCAGTACTTC.

V is TRBV27 and J is TRBJ1-4; unclear D gene. Germline V gene lookup returns CDR1 MNHEY and CDR2 SMNVEV (reference sequence). The CDR3 totals 17 residues. The V end lost 6 bases, the J end lost 1 base, and 18 bases lay between the germline ends. The CDR3 bases are TGTGCCAGCAGGGTTGTGGGCCTGGGAAAAACTAATGAAAAACTGTTTTTT. It translates to CASRVVGLGKTNEKLFF. Using reference TRBV27 and TRBJ1-4 for the parts outside the CDR3, the full variable domain is EAQVTQNPRYLITVTGKKLTVTCSQNMNHEYMSWYRQDPGLGLRQIYYSMNVEVTDKGDVPEGYKVSRKEKRNFPLILESPSPNQTSLYFCASRVVGLGKTNEKLFFGSGTQLSVL.

The chain carries TRBV29-1 and TRBJ2-1; D unresolved. From germline, CDR1 is SQVTM and CDR2 ANQGSEA. This CDR3 spans 10 amino acids. The germline V and J ends were trimmed by 3 bases and 13 bases, with 10 bases remaining between them. The DNA of the CDR3 is TGCAGCGTTGAGTGGAAGCCCCAGTTCTTC. Protein: CSVEWKPQFF.

The rearrangement links TRBV5-4 to TRBJ2-7; tentatively, D is TRBD1 (7 bases). The CDR3 consists of 16 residues. Between the trimmed V and J ends, which lost 4 bases and 6 bases, there was a span of 23 bases. In germline, CDR1 is SGHNT, CDR2 YYREEE (reference sequence). The CDR3, as DNA: TGTGCCAGCAGCCATGGTATTACAGGGGCCGGGGGCGAGCAGTACTTC. This translates into CASSHGITGAGGEQYF.

This chain uses TRBV28 with TRBJ1-1, with D hard to call. Germline lookup yields CDR1 MDHEN and CDR2 SYDVKM. The V end lost 5 bases, the J end lost 3 bases, and 7 bases lay between the germline ends. The CDR3 consists of 12 residues. The CDR3 protein is CASSPAHTEAFF. CDR3 coding DNA: TGTGCCAGCAGTCCCGCACACACTGAAGCTTTCTTT.

This clone has just a few counts. This rearrangement joins TRBV29-1 to TRBJ2-3; TRBD1 agrees at 7 bases. V was pared by 6 bases and J by 4 bases, with 13 bases of the junction left unmatched. This CDR3 is built from 15 residues. CDR1 and CDR2 (germline): SQVTM, ANQGSEA. CDR3 sequence reads: CSVRPGQITADTQYF. The CDR3, as DNA: TGCAGCGTCCGCCCGGGACAGATAACAGCAGATACGCAGTATTTT.

This clone occurred a few times. The chain couples TRBV5-1 to TRBJ1-1, with D possibly being TRBD1 (5 bases). CDR1 and CDR2 (germline): SGHRS, YFSETQ. The V end was cut by 5 bases, the J end by 0 bases, with 14 bases between. The CDR3 runs 15 residues. The CDR3 is CASRTGNRMNTEAFF. For the CDR3, the DNA is TGCGCCAGCAGAACTGGGAACAGGATGAACACTGAAGCTTTCTTT.

A few counts support this clone. The chain couples TRBV9 to TRBJ1-3; weak D call: TRBD1 (6 bases). Germline values: CDR1 SGDLS, CDR2 YYNGEE. The V end was cut by 4 bases, the J end by 0 bases, with 17 bases between. CDR3 size: 17 residues. The CDR3 DNA sequence: TGTGCCAGCAGCTTCGACGTCAGGGGCCACTCTGGAAACACCATATATTTT. This encodes CASSFDVRGHSGNTIYF.

This clone showed up just a few times. CDR3: CASSVANEQFF. The CDR3, as DNA: TGCGCCAGCAGTGTCGCGAATGAGCAGTTCTTC. The chain has TRBV10-2 and TRBJ2-1; D is uncertain. V was shortened by 4 bases and J by 7 bases, with 5 bases between the two germline ends. Per the germline V gene, CDR1 is WSHSY and CDR2 is SAAADI. The CDR3 totals 11 residues.

The CDR3 DNA reads TGTGCCAGCAGCCCATCCTGGGTAGCGAGAACTAGCACAGATACGCAGTATTTT. Amino acid sequence: CASSPSWVARTSTDTQYF. The chain joins TRBV5-4 to TRBJ2-3; a weak D match, TRBD2 (5 bases). Germline lookup yields CDR1 SGHNT and CDR2 YYREEE (reference sequence). The CDR3 spans 18 residues. Trimming left V 4 bases short and J 0 bases short, with 21 bases between.

J is TRBJ1-1 and V is TRBV9, with a tentative D call TRBD1 (6 bases). The V gene lost 0 bases and the J gene lost 1 base, with 19 bases spanning the gap. Germline assignment: CDR1 SGDLS and CDR2 YYNGEE. The CDR3 contains 18 residues. This CDR3 is CASSVATQWGARNTEAFF. The CDR3, as DNA: TGTGCCAGCAGCGTAGCTACCCAATGGGGGGCGAGGAACACTGAAGCTTTCTTT. Complete variable domain (other parts from reference TRBV9 and TRBJ1-1): DSGVTQTPKHLITATGQRVTLRCSPRSGDLSVYWYQQSLDQGLQFLIQYYNGEERAKGNILERFSAQQFPDLHSELNLSSLELGDSALYFCASSVATQWGARNTEAFFGQGTRLTVV.

The gene calls are TRBV4-1 and TRBJ2-1; 9 bases fit TRBD2. The V segment lost 3 bases and the J segment 4 bases; nucleotides outside the gene matches: 4. The CDR3 is made up of 15 amino acids. Germline CDR1 MGHRA, CDR2 YSYEKL. The CDR3 DNA reads TGCGCCAGCAGCCAGCAACTAGCGGGTTACAATGAGCAGTTCTTC. Translated, it gives CASSQQLAGYNEQFF.

The chain carries TRBV10-3 and TRBJ1-1; D not certain. V gave up 4 bases and J gave up 1 base, with 7 bases separating them. Germline V gives CDR1 ENHRY, CDR2 SYGVKD. The length of the CDR3 is 13 residues. DNA of the CDR3: TGTGCCATCAGTGGTAATCCGAACACTGAAGCTTTCTTT. Amino acids: CAISGNPNTEAFF.

The table lists this clone with a few counts. V is TRBV6-1 and J is TRBJ2-2, with D unclear. The V end lost 2 bases, the J end lost 7 bases, and 5 bases lay between the germline ends. The CDR3 covers 12 residues. The germline CDR1 and CDR2 sequences are MNHNS and SASEGT. As DNA, the CDR3 is TGTGCCAGCAGTGAAAGACTCGGGGAGCTGTTTTTT. Translation gives CASSERLGELFF.

This clone showed up just a few times. The chain couples TRBV7-5 to TRBJ2-7; the D call in the table, TRBD1, was not verified against the DNA. TRBV7-5 is assigned pseudogene status. The length of the CDR3 is 15 residues. The CDR3 spells CARSTEGANGDEQYF. The CDR3 DNA reads TGTGCCAGAAGCACGGAGGGGGCGAACGGGGACGAGCAGTACTTC.

The gene calls are TRBV14 and TRBJ2-3; D gene ambiguous. This CDR3 has 13 amino acids. The V and J ends lost 1 base and 1 base respectively, with 3 bases between them. Germline V gives CDR1 SGHDN, CDR2 FVKESK. CDR3 region: CASSQGGTDTQYF. In nucleotides, the CDR3 is TGTGCCAGCAGCCAAGGGGGCACAGATACGCAGTATTTT.

This clone turned up a few times. V is TRBV18 and J is TRBJ2-1, with TRBD2 matching over 9 bases. V trimming: 1 base; J trimming: 0 bases; junction bases outside the gene matches: 4. CDR1 is KGHSH and CDR2 is LQKENI in the germline V gene. This CDR3 region has 17 residues. The CDR3 DNA is TGTGCCAGCTCACCACGGGCGGGAGGGAGCTCCTACAATGAGCAGTTCTTC. Amino acids: CASSPRAGGSSYNEQFF.

This clone appeared a few times. The genes are TRBV6-5 and TRBJ2-5, with D possibly being TRBD1 or TRBD2 (6 bases each). The V gene's germline CDR1 is MNHEY and CDR2 SVGAGI. The CDR3 sequence is 14 residues long. Trimming took off 6 bases at V and 5 bases at J, with 16 bases between the two ends. The chain's CDR3 is CASSPGRRGETQYF. The CDR3 region has the DNA TGTGCCAGCAGCCCTGGACGGAGGGGGGAGACCCAGTACTTC.

Details on this clone: Distinct nucleotide sequences in the sample also encode this CDR3. This sequence joins TRBV4-3 and TRBJ1-2; no reliable D call. The CDR3 loop spans 13 amino acids. Trimming shortened V by 0 bases and J by 4 bases, and 6 bases separated the two germline ends. The germline V gene encodes CDR1 LGHNA and CDR2 YSLEER. The CDR3 nucleotides are TGCGCCAGCAGCCAAGATAGGGTCTATGGCTACACCTTC. It codes for CASSQDRVYGYTF.

The chain combines TRBV27 with TRBJ1-5; TRBD1 matches at 7 bases. V lost 2 bases, J lost 0 bases, and 4 bases stayed unmatched. This CDR3 region has 16 residues. Germline loops: CDR1 MNHEY, CDR2 SMNVEV (reference sequence). CDR3 sequence (DNA): TGTGCCAGCAGTTTAACCGGGACAGCTAGCAATCAGCCCCAGCATTTT. This sequence encodes CASSLTGTASNQPQHF.

V is TRBV4-3 and J is TRBJ1-2; no clear D. The ends were cut back, 2 bases at V and 2 bases at J, with 9 bases in the middle. There are 14 residues in the CDR3. Germline CDR1 is LGHNA and CDR2 is YSLEER. The CDR3 protein is CASSQLTWNYGYTF. In DNA form, the CDR3 reads TGCGCCAGCAGCCAACTGACATGGAACTATGGCTACACCTTC.

This chain connects TRBV29-1 to TRBJ2-2, with D possibly matching TRBD1 (7 bases). The CDR3 spans 14 residues. Per the germline V gene, CDR1 is SQVTM and CDR2 is ANQGSEA. With 5 bases removed from V and 7 bases from J, the gap between germline ends came to 17 bases. CDR3 DNA: TGCAGCGTTTTCAGGGGGATCGGGGGCGGGGAGCTGTTTTTT. Translated, it gives CSVFRGIGGGELFF.